These T cell receptor beta chains were read from a single sample in a study of shared T cell receptors in the human thymus. The table came from immunoSEQ multiplex PCR; TCRdb's copy has only in-frame clones and leaves some out. The sample consists of roughly 700,000 clones, roughly 90% of them appearing once. This sample was also put to use in a study of human thymus T cells.

Input material: thymocytes. The receptors derive from a boy under three years old with a congenital heart defect. The CDR3 runs from the conserved cysteine through the conserved F or W. A D gene is named only where the DNA matches it firmly. Only some rows state a clone size, as once, few, many or a class for expanded clones.

>.|TRBJ1-2|TRBV6-1|.
TGTGCCAGCAGTGAAGGCGGCAGCCCCTTC
CASSEGGSPF
>TRBD2|TRBJ2-1|TRBV4-1|.
TGCGCCAGCAGCCAAGTGGGACTAGCGGGACTGAGCTCCTACAATGAGCAGTTCTTC
CASSQVGLAGLSSYNEQFF
>TRBD1|TRBJ2-7|TRBV2|.
TGTGCCAGCAGTGGGGGAAGCAGGGGGATTTGGGAGCAGTACTTC
CASSGGSRGIWEQYF
>.|TRBJ1-2|TRBV25-1|.
TGTGCCAGCAGCGATACCCACACACACAGATATTATGGCTACACCTTC
CASSDTHTHRYYGYTF
>.|TRBJ2-1|TRBV14|.
TGTGCCAGCAGCCAAGTGGGTAGGGGGTTTTGGAATGAGCAGTTCTTC
CASSQVGRGFWNEQFF
>TRBD1|TRBJ2-7|TRBV7-8|.
TGTGCCAGCAGCTTAGCCGAAGGACAGGGACAGTACTTC
CASSLAEGQGQYF
>.|TRBJ2-6|TRBV15|.
TGTGCCACCAGCCCAACCGGACACCGCGGGGCCAACGTCCTGACTTTC
CATSPTGHRGANVLTF
>.|TRBJ1-1|TRBV30|few
TGTGCCTGGAGCGAGGGAGCTTTCTTT
CAWSEGAFF
>.|TRBJ1-2|TRBV19|few
TGTGCCCCCGGGGGGGACACCGACTATGGCTACACCTTC
CAPGGDTDYGYTF
>TRBD2|TRBJ2-7|TRBV5-4|.
TGTGCCAGCAGCTTGGTCCGGGGCGGGAGCCACGAGCAGTACTTC
CASSLVRGGSHEQYF
>.|TRBJ1-3|TRBV6-5|.
TGTGCCAGCAGTTACTCGTGGAGAGGAGCCCCCATATATTTT
CASSYSWRGAPIYF
>.|TRBJ1-3|TRBV7-2|.
TGTGCCAGCAGCCCCCATGAGGGATACTCTGGAAACACCATATATTTT
CASSPHEGYSGNTIYF
>TRBD2|TRBJ2-7|TRBV10-1|.
TGCGCCAGCAGTCCCGGGACTAGCGCACCGAGCTCCTACGAGCAGTACTTC
CASSPGTSAPSSYEQYF
>.|TRBJ2-3|TRBV18|.
TGTGCCAGCTCTTGCGCCCAGGCCGGCACCTTCACAGATACGCAGTATTTT
CASSCAQAGTFTDTQYF
>.|TRBJ2-6|TRBV30|.
TGTGCCTGGAGTGCGCCCTCTCCAGACAGGCGCTCTGGGGCCAACGTCCTGACTTTC
CAWSAPSPDRRSGANVLTF
>.|TRBJ2-7|TRBV28|.
TGTGCCAGCACCACCCCGCCTACCTACGAGCAGTACTTC
CASTTPPTYEQYF
>.|TRBJ1-2|TRBV19|.
TGTGCCAGTAGTATGTCCGGGGAAGCTAACTATGGCTACACCTTC
CASSMSGEANYGYTF
>TRBD2|TRBJ2-3|TRBV9|.
TGTGCCAGCAGCGTAGGTCTAGCGGGGATCACAGATACGCAGTATTTT
CASSVGLAGITDTQYF
>TRBD1|TRBJ1-1|TRBV6-5|.
TGTGCCAGCAGTCAAGACAGGGGGCGTTCTGAAGCTTTCTTT
CASSQDRGRSEAFF
>.|TRBJ2-1|TRBV6-4|.
TGTGCCAGCAGTGATTTTTTCCCGAAGGAGCTCAATGAGCAGTTCTTC
CASSDFFPKELNEQFF
>TRBD2|TRBJ2-4|TRBV29-1|.
TGCAGCGTCGGTGGACTAGCGGGGGCCCTAGCCAAAAACATTCAGTACTTC
CSVGGLAGALAKNIQYF
>.|TRBJ2-7|TRBV7-2|.
TGTGCCAGCAGCTTAGAGCGGATCCTACACTTCTACGAGCAGTACTTC
CASSLERILHFYEQYF
>TRBD2|TRBJ2-7|TRBV15|.
TGTGCCACCAGCAGAGAGGAGGTCGGGAAGCGGGAGAGCTCCTACGAGCAGTACTTC
CATSREEVGKRESSYEQYF
>.|TRBJ2-7|TRBV27|.
TGTGCCAGCAGTTTATCGATATCGACGGGGTCCTACGAGCAGTACTTC
CASSLSISTGSYEQYF
>.|TRBJ1-2|TRBV19|.
TGTGCCAGTAGTATAGCGTCAGGCTACTATGGCTACACCTTC
CASSIASGYYGYTF
>.|TRBJ2-5|TRBV7-9|.
TGTGCCAGCAGCCCCCAAGGAGCCCCTCCAGAGACCCAGTACTTC
CASSPQGAPPETQYF
>TRBD2|TRBJ2-3|TRBV15|.
TGTGCCACCAGCAGAGTCGAGCCCGGGGACTGGGGGCGGGAGGGCCGTTGCACAGATACGCAGTATTTT
CATSRVEPGDWGREGRCTDTQYF
>TRBD2|TRBJ2-3|TRBV6-1|.
TGTGCCCGGGCGGGGGGGGCAACAGATACGCAGTATTTT
CARAGGATDTQYF
>TRBD2|TRBJ2-7|TRBV27|few
TGTGCCAGCAGACAAAAGGGGGATCAGGGACTAGCGGGCTCCTACGAGCAGTACTTC
CASRQKGDQGLAGSYEQYF
>TRBD2|TRBJ2-1|TRBV2|.
TGTGCCAGCAGTATAGCGGGAGGGCTCAATGAGCAGTTCTTC
CASSIAGGLNEQFF
>.|TRBJ2-1|TRBV7-2|.
TGTGCCAGCAGCCCTTACATCGGTTCGGGAAATGAGCAGTTCTTC
CASSPYIGSGNEQFF
>TRBD2|TRBJ2-7|TRBV11-3|.
TGTGCCAGCAGCTTAGGGTACGGGGCGGGAGGTCTCCACGAGCAGTACTTC
CASSLGYGAGGLHEQYF
>TRBD1|TRBJ1-2|TRBV12-5|.
TGTGCTAGTGGTTTGCCATCAGGACAGGGGGCGGGTTATGGCTACACCTTC
CASGLPSGQGAGYGYTF
>.|TRBJ2-7|TRBV6-1|.
TGTGCCAGCAGTGCCCGGGGTCCGGGCGTGCTCTACGAGCAGTACTTC
CASSARGPGVLYEQYF
>.|TRBJ1-4|TRBV5-6|.
TGTGCCAGCAGCTCTGAGAGGGACTGTAATGAAAAACTGTTTTTT
CASSSERDCNEKLFF
>.|TRBJ1-1|TRBV14|few
TGTGCCAGCAGCCGGAAAGCAGAGGCCGGTAAGGAAGCTTTCTTT
CASSRKAEAGKEAFF
>.|TRBJ2-7|TRBV7-2|.
TGTGCCAGCAGCTTCAGCTACGAGCAGTACTTC
CASSFSYEQYF
>TRBD1|TRBJ1-2|TRBV19|.
TGTGCCAGTAGTATAGTGGAATTCGAGGGGACAGGGTCCGATGGCTACACCTTC
CASSIVEFEGTGSDGYTF
>TRBD1|TRBJ1-4|TRBV5-4|few
TGTGCCAGCAGCACCCCGGGACAGGGCGAAAAACTGTTTTTT
CASSTPGQGEKLFF
>.|TRBJ1-1|TRBV7-2|.
TGTGCCAGCAGCCCGGGGGGCGGTTTCACTGAAGCTTTCTTT
CASSPGGGFTEAFF
>.|TRBJ2-7|TRBV15|.
TGTGCCACCACCCCCGGGGGACTGGCATACGAGCAGTACTTC
CATTPGGLAYEQYF
>.|TRBJ2-7|TRBV7-9|.
TGTGCCAGCAGCTTAGCAGGGTGGGAGTCCTACGAGCAGTACTTC
CASSLAGWESYEQYF
>.|TRBJ1-1|TRBV30|.
TGTGCCTGGAGTGTGGGCAGGGGAAGCACTGAAGCTTTCTTT
CAWSVGRGSTEAFF
>.|TRBJ1-1|TRBV6-6|once
TGTGCCAGCAGCCCCAGGGCAGAGGAAGAAAACACTGAAGCTTTCTTT
CASSPRAEEENTEAFF
>.|TRBJ1-5|TRBV6-4|.
TGTGCCAGCAGTGACTCGAGTCTGGGAGGGCTTGGTGGCAATCAGCCCCAGCATTTT
CASSDSSLGGLGGNQPQHF
>.|TRBJ2-2|TRBV9|.
TGTGCCAGCAGCGCACCATCCGGGCCTCGGGAGGAGCTGTTTTTT
CASSAPSGPREELFF
>.|TRBJ1-5|TRBV19|.
TGTGCCAGTAGTAAGTCAGGGGGCAATCAGCCCCAGCATTTT
CASSKSGGNQPQHF
>.|TRBJ2-7|TRBV7-9|.
TGTGCCAGCAGCTTAGCATATCCCGTTTTGTACGAGCAGTACTTC
CASSLAYPVLYEQYF
>TRBD2|TRBJ2-3|TRBV30|.
TGTGCCTGGAGTGCACTGGAGCGGGGTAGCACAGATACGCAGTATTTT
CAWSALERGSTDTQYF
>.|TRBJ2-1|TRBV9|.
TGTGCCAGCAGCGTAGGAACAGATGACGGAAGGGGAAGCTCCTACAATGAGCAGTTCTTC
CASSVGTDDGRGSSYNEQFF
>TRBD2|TRBJ2-1|TRBV4-2|.
TGTGCCAGCAGCCAAGAGGGTTTTAGCGGGAGCGGCCCCTACAATGAGCAGTTCTTC
CASSQEGFSGSGPYNEQFF
>TRBD2|TRBJ2-3|TRBV14|.
TGTGCCAGCAGCCAATATGGACTAGCGGGAGTAACAGATACGCAGTATTTT
CASSQYGLAGVTDTQYF
>TRBD1|TRBJ2-1|TRBV7-2|.
TGTGCCAGCAGCCTGGGACAGGGTCCGGATGAGCAGTTCTTC
CASSLGQGPDEQFF
>TRBD2|TRBJ2-5|TRBV4-1|.
TGCGCCAGCAGCCTACGACTCATAGCGGGAGTGTTGCAAGAGACCCAGTACTTC
CASSLRLIAGVLQETQYF
>.|TRBJ1-1|TRBV6-1|.
TGTGCCAGCAGTGGGACATTGAACACTGAAGCTTTCTTT
CASSGTLNTEAFF
>TRBD1|TRBJ2-7|TRBV28|.
TGTGCCAGCAGTTTCCGGGACAGAGACTACGAGCAGTACTTC
CASSFRDRDYEQYF
>.|TRBJ1-2|TRBV5-1|.
TGCGCCAGCAGCTCACCGTACAACAAGGACACCTATGGCTACACCTTC
CASSSPYNKDTYGYTF
>TRBD1|TRBJ1-4|TRBV6-1|few
TGTGCCAGCAACCCGGGGACAGGCGATAATGAAAAACTGTTTTTT
CASNPGTGDNEKLFF